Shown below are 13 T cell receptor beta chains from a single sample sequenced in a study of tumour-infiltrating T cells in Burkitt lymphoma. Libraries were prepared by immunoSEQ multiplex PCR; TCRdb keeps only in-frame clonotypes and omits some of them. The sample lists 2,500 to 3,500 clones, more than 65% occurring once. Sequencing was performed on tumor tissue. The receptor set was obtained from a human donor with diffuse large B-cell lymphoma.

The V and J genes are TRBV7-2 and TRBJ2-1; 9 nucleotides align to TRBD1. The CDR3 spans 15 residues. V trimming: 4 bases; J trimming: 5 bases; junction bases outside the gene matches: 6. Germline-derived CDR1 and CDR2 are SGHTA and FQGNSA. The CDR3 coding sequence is TGTGCCAGCAGCTCAACCGGGACAGGGAACAATGAGCAGTTCTTC. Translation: CASSSTGTGNNEQFF.

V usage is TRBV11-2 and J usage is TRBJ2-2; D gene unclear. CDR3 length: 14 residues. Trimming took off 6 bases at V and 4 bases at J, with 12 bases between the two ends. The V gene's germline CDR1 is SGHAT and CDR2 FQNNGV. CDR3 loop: CASSPRSGTGELFF. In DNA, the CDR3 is TGTGCCAGCAGTCCGCGCTCAGGCACCGGGGAGCTGTTTTTT.

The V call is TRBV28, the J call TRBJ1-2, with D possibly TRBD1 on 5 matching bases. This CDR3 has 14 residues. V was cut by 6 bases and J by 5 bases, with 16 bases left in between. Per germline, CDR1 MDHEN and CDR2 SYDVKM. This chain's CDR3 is CASSDQGYVYGYTF. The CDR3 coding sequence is TGTGCCAGCAGCGACCAGGGTTACGTATATGGCTACACCTTC.

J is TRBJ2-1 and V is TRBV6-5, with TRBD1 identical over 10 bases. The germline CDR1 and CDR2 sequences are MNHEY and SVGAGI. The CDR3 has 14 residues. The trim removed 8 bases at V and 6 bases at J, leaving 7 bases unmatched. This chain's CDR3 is CASWAGQGSNEQFF. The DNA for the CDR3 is TGTGCCAGCTGGGCGGGACAGGGGAGCAATGAGCAGTTCTTC.

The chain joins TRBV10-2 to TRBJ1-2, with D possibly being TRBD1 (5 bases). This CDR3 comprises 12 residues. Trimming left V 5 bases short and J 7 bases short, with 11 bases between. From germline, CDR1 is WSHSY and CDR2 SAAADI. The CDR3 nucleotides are TGCGCCAGCAGTTCAGGGTGGTCTGGCTACACCTTC. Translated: CASSSGWSGYTF.

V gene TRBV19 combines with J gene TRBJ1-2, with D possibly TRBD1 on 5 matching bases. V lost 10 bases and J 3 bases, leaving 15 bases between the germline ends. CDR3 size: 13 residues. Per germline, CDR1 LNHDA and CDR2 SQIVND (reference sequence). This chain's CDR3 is CATSLIGDYGYTF. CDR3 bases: TGTGCCACCTCCCTCATAGGGGACTATGGCTACACCTTC.

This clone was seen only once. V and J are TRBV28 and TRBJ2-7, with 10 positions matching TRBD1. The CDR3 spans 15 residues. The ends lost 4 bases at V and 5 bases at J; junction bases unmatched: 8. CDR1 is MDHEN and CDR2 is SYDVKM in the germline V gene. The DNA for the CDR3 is TGTGCCAGCAGTTCCCTGGGACAGGGGAAAGACGAGCAGTACTTC. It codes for CASSSLGQGKDEQYF. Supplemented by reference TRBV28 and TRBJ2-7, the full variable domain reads DVKVTQSSRYLVKRTGEKVFLECVQDMDHENMFWYRQDPGLGLRLIYFSYDVKMKEKGDIPEGYSVSREKKERFSLILESASTNQTSMYLCASSSLGQGKDEQYFGPGTRLTVT.

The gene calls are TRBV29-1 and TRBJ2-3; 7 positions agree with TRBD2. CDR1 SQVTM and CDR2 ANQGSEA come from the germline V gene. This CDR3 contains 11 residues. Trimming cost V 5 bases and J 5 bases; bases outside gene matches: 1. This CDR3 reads CSVPGGDTQYF. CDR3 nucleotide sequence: TGCAGCGTTCCGGGGGGAGATACGCAGTATTTT.

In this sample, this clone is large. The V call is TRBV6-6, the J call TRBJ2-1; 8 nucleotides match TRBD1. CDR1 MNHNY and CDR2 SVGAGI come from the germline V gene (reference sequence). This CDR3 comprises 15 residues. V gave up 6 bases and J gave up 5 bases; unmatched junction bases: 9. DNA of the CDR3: TGTGCCAGCAGGACCGCAGGGGGCGTCGACAATGAGCAGTTCTTC. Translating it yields CASRTAGGVDNEQFF.

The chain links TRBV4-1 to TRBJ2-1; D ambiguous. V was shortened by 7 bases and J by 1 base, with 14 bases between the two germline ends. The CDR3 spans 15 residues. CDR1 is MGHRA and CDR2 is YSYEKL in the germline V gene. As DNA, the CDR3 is TGCGCCAGCAACGAGGCCGACACTTCCTACAATGAGCAGTTCTTC. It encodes CASNEADTSYNEQFF.

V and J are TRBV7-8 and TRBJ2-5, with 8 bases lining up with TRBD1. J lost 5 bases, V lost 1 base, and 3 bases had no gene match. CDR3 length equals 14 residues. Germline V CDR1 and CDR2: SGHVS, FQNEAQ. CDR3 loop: CASSLGTGLETQYF. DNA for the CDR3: TGTGCCAGCAGCTTAGGGACAGGGCTTGAGACCCAGTACTTC.

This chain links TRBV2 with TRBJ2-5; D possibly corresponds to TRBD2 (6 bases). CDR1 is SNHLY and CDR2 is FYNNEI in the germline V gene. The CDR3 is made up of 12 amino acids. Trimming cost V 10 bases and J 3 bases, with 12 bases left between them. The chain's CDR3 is CATGGLEETQYF. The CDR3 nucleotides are TGTGCCACCGGGGGATTGGAAGAGACCCAGTACTTC.

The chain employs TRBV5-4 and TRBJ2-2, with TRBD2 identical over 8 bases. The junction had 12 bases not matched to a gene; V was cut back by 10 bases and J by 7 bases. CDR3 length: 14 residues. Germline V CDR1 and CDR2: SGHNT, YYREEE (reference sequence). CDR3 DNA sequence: TGTGCCCAGGCACCGGGGGGGCCGAGCGGGGAGCTGTTTTTT. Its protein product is CAQAPGGPSGELFF.